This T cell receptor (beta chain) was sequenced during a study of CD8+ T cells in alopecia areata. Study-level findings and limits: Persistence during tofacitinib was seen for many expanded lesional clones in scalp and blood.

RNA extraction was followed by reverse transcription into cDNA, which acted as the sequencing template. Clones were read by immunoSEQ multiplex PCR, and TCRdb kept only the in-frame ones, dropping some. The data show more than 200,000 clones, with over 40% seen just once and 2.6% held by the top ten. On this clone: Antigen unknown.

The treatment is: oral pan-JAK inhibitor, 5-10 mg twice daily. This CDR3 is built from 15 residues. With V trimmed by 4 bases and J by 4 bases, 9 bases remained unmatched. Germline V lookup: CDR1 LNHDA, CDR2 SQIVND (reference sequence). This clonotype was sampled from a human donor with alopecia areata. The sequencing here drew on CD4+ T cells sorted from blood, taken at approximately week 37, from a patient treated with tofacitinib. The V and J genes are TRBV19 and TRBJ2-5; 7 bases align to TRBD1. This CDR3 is CASSTTMTGRETQYF. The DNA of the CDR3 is TGTGCCAGTAGTACAACCATGACAGGGAGAGAGACCCAGTACTTC. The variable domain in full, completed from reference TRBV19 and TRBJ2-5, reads DGGITQSPKYLFRKEGQNVTLSCEQNLNHDAMYWYRQDPGQGLRLIYYSQIVNDFQKGDIAEGYSVSREKKESFPLTVTSAQKNPTAFYLCASSTTMTGRETQYFGPGTRLLVL.